What follows is one T cell receptor beta chain and its context. Using immunoSEQ multiplex PCR, the repertoire was profiled, and TCRdb retains in-frame clones only, with some absent. The sample consists of approximately 65,000 clones, 60% to 85% of them appearing once. This record comes from a study of T cell responses to AZD1222 COVID-19 vaccine. The specimen comprised peripheral blood, sampled on day 0 of AZD1222 vaccination. This clonotype originated in an adult in good health.

The CDR3 nucleotides read TGTGCCAGCAGCTTAGAGCGGGGGTACCACAATGAGCAGTTCTTC. Translating it yields CASSLERGYHNEQFF. The chain couples TRBV11-2 to TRBJ2-1, with 7 bases matching TRBD2. CDR1 is SGHAT, CDR2 FQNNGV, per germline. The CDR3 sequence is 15 residues long. After removal of 0 bases from V and 5 bases from J, the junction contained 4 bases not matched to a gene.